This T cell receptor beta chain was documented in a study of blood T cells in healthy people across ages. Through a sample-barcoded 5' primer and a J-beta primer mix, a second PCR was run for roughly 6 to 12 cycles. MiXCR was run by TCRdb on the 5' RACE reads, yielding one entry per CDR3 protein. The table lists 800,000 to 1,000,000 distinct CDR3 sequences, around 49% of them singletons. This CDR3 has 16 residues. Germline CDR1 SGDLS, CDR2 YYNGEE. Losses at the gene ends were 2 bases for V and 2 bases for J; bases not matched to a gene: 6. This clonotype showed up just a few times. The receptor was isolated from a man younger than 40 in good health. The chain couples TRBV9 to TRBJ2-1; TRBD1 agrees at 8 bases. Sequencing was carried out using blood. The CDR3 spells CASSVQGQGTYNEQFF. In DNA form, the CDR3 reads TGTGCCAGCAGCGTTCAAGGACAGGGAACCTACAATGAGCAGTTCTTC.